The 8 T cell receptor beta chains in this list originate from one sample, sequenced in a study of blood T cell repertoires in COVID-19. Sequencing used immunoSEQ multiplex PCR; TCRdb keeps in-frame clones, though not all of them. In the table there are around 200,000 clones, around 85% of which are singletons. The sequencing input was PBMCs or T cells enriched from blood (not recorded which). Receptors originate from a man in his forties who had recovered from COVID-19.

This clone was seen a handful of times. The sample contains more than one DNA sequence encoding this CDR3. The chain is built from TRBV19 and TRBJ2-5, with D unresolved. CDR3 size: 13 residues. V dropped 6 bases and J dropped 2 bases, with 10 bases sitting between them. CDR1 and CDR2 from the germline V gene are LNHDA and SQIVND (reference sequence). In nucleotides, the CDR3 is TGTGCCAGTAGCCCCTCAGGTCAAGAGACCCAGTACTTC. Protein: CASSPSGQETQYF.

CDR3 sequence (DNA): TGTGCCAGCAGTGGAGAGAGGAGGGCTAATGGCTACACCTTC. The encoded protein is CASSGERRANGYTF. The chain employs TRBV7-9 and TRBJ1-2; D not resolved. CDR3 size: 14 residues. V was pared by 6 bases and J by 6 bases, with 17 bases between. Germline loops: CDR1 SEHNR, CDR2 FQNEAQ (reference sequence). Full variable domain (remainder filled in from reference TRBV7-9 and TRBJ1-2): DTGVSQNPRHKITKRGQNVTFRCDPISEHNRLYWYRQTLGQGPEFLTYFQNEAQLEKSRLLSDRFSAERPKGSFSTLEIQRTEQGDSAMYLCASSGERRANGYTFGSGTRLTVV.

This clone has a handful of counts. DNA for the CDR3: TGTGCCGGCTCAGGGCAGGGTCAGCCCCAGCATTTT. It encodes CAGSGQGQPQHF. The V call is TRBV2, the J call TRBJ1-5; perhaps TRBD1 as D (5 bases). With 11 bases removed from V and 6 bases from J, the gap between germline ends came to 14 bases. Germline V gives CDR1 SNHLY, CDR2 FYNNEI. CDR3 length: 12 residues.

The J gene is TRBJ2-7, the V gene TRBV11-2; TRBD2 matches at 12 bases. Germline CDR1 and CDR2: SGHAT and FQNNGV. V shed 0 bases and J 6 bases; nucleotides not matched to a gene: 9. CDR3 length: 17 residues. The CDR3 DNA reads TGTGCCAGCAGCTTAGAACTAGCGGGAGGCCTCGGCAGCGAGCAGTACTTC. Protein product: CASSLELAGGLGSEQYF.

This sequence joins TRBV7-2 and TRBJ1-3; TRBD1 is a possible D gene (6 bases). The germline V and J ends were trimmed by 5 bases and 4 bases, with 9 bases remaining between them. Germline-derived CDR1 and CDR2 are SGHTA and FQGNSA. The CDR3 loop spans 13 amino acids. Here the CDR3 DNA reads TGTGCCAGCAGCCAGGACAGCGGAAACACCATATATTTT. It is translated as CASSQDSGNTIYF.

The chain uses TRBV9 and TRBJ2-1, with 11 bases identical to TRBD2. The CDR3 extends over 16 amino acids. Losses at the gene ends were 1 base for V and 6 bases for J; bases not matched to a gene: 6. Germline V gene data show CDR1 as SGDLS and CDR2 as YYNGEE. CDR3 sequence reads: CASSVWVAGGTNEQFF. In DNA form, the CDR3 reads TGTGCCAGCAGCGTATGGGTAGCGGGAGGGACCAATGAGCAGTTCTTC.

The V and J genes are TRBV27 and TRBJ2-7, with a possible D match to TRBD2 (5 bases). Germline-derived CDR1 and CDR2 are MNHEY and SMNVEV (reference sequence). V was clipped by 0 bases and J by 1 base, with 13 bases between them. The CDR3 is 16 amino acids. For the CDR3, the DNA is TGTGCCAGCAGTTTATCTTCCGGGGAATATTCCTACGAGCAGTACTTC. Its translation is CASSLSSGEYSYEQYF.

The V gene is TRBV6-2 or TRBV6-3, the J gene TRBJ2-1, with D perhaps TRBD1 (7 bases). Germline CDR1 is MNHEY and CDR2 is SVGEGT. CDR3 length: 17 amino acids. Trimming removed 0 bases at V and 5 bases at J, with 17 bases between. In DNA form, the CDR3 reads TGTGCCAGCAGTTACTCCCCAGGCAGGGGGGATAACAATGAGCAGTTCTTC. Translated, it gives CASSYSPGRGDNNEQFF.